This TCR beta chain was observed in a study of blood T cell repertoires in COVID-19. Study overall: There were acute and convalescent COVID-19 samples, and they came from the United States, Italy and Spain. The cDNA or gDNA used as material had been derived from T cells, B-cell-depleted T cells, or PBMCs.

Germline trimming cut 7 bases from V and 4 bases from J; bases unmatched to any gene: 6. Germline assignment: CDR1 SQVTM and CDR2 ANQGSEA. This CDR3 spans 13 amino acids. How the authors handled the data: Nucleated cell counts were estimated from reference gene primer amplification. Data came from immunoSEQ multiplex PCR; TCRdb stores just in-frame clones and leaves some out. V, J and clone size reflect that table, while D and trimming were determined from the DNA. Here the sample spans some 120,000 clones, roughly 90% being singletons. The J gene is TRBJ2-1, the V gene TRBV29-1; TRBD2 matches 8 bases. This receptor was taken from a man between 50 and 59 years old with acute or convalescent COVID-19. Input material: peripheral blood. CDR3 residues: CSAAGGLYNEQFF. CDR3 DNA: TGCAGCGCCGCGGGGGGACTGTACAATGAGCAGTTCTTC.